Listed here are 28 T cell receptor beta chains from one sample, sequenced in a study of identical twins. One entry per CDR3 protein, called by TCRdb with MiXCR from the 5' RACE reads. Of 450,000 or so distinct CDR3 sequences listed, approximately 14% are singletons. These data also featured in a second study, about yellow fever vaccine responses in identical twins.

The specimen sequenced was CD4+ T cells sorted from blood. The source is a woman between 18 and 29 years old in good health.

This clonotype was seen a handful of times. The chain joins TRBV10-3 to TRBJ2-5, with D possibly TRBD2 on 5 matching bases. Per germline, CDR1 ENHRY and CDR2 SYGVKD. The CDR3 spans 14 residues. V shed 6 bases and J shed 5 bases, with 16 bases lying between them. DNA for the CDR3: TGTGCCATCAGATCGGGGTTTGGCGGGGAGACCCAGTACTTC. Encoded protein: CAIRSGFGGETQYF.

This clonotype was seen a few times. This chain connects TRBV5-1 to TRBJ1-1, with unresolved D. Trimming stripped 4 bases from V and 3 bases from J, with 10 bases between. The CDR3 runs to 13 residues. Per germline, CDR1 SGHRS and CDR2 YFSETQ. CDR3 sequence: CASSPQSYTEAFF. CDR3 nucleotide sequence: TGCGCCAGCAGCCCTCAAAGCTACACTGAAGCTTTCTTT.

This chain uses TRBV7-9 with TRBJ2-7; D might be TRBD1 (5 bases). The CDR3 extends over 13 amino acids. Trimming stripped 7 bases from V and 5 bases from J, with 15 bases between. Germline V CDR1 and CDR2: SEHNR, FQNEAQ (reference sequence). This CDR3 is CASIGSGLNEQYF. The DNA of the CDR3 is TGTGCCAGCATCGGGTCAGGGCTCAACGAGCAGTACTTC.

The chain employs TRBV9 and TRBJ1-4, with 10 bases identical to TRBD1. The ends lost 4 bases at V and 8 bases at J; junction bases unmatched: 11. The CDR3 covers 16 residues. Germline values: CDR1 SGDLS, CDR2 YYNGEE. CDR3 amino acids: CASSPSGQGGREKLFF. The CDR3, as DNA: TGTGCCAGCAGCCCGTCAGGACAGGGGGGGAGAGAAAAACTGTTTTTT.

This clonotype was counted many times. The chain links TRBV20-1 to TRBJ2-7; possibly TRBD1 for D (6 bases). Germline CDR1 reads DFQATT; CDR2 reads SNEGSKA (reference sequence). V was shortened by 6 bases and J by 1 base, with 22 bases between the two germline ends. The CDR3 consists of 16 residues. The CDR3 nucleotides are TGCAGTGCCAGGGGTTTAGTCAGGGGTGGATCCTACGAGCAGTACTTC. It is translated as CSARGLVRGGSYEQYF.

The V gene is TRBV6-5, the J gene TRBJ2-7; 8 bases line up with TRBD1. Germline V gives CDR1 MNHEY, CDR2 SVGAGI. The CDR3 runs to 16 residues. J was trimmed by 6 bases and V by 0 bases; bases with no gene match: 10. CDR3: CASSYSSSSGGSEQYF. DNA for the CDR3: TGTGCCAGCAGTTACTCTTCTTCCTCAGGGGGCTCCGAGCAGTACTTC.

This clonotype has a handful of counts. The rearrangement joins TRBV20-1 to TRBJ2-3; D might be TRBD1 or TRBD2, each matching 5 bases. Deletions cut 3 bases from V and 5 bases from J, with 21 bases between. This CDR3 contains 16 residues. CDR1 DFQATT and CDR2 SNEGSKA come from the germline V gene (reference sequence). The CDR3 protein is CSASAPRGLSEDTQYF. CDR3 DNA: TGCAGTGCTAGCGCTCCCCGGGGCCTTAGCGAAGATACGCAGTATTTT.

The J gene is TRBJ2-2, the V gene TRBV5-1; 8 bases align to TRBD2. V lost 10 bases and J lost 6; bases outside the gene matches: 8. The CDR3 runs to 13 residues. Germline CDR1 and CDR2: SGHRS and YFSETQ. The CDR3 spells CAGGLDTSGELFF. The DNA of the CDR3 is TGCGCCGGGGGACTAGATACATCCGGGGAGCTGTTTTTT.

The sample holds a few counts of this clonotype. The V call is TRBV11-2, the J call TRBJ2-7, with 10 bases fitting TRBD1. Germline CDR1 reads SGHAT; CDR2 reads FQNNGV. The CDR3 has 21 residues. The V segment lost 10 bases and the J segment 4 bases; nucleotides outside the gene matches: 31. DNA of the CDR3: TGTGCCATCCAGAACCTGGAATGGGAGGGACAGGGGAAAAGGAGTGGGTACGAGCAGTACTTC. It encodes CAIQNLEWEGQGKRSGYEQYF.

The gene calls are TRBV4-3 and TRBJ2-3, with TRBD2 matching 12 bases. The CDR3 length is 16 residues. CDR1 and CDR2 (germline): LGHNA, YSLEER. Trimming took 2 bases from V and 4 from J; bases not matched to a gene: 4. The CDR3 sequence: CASSQSLAGGADTQYF. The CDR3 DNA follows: TGCGCCAGCAGCCAATCACTAGCGGGGGGCGCAGATACGCAGTATTTT.

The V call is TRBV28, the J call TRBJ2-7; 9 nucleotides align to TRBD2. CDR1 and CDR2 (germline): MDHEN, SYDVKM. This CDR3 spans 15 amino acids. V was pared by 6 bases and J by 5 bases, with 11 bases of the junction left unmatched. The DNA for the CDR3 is TGTGCCAGCAGAGGGGCGGGAGGGCCCCGGGACGAGCAGTACTTC. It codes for CASRGAGGPRDEQYF.

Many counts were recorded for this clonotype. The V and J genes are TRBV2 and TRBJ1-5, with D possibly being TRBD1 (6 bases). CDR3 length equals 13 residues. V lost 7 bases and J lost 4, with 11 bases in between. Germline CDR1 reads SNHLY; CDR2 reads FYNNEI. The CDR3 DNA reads TGTGCCAGCACCGGGACATGGAATCAGCCCCAGCATTTT. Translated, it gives CASTGTWNQPQHF. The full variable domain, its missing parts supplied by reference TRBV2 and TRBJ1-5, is EPEVTQTPSHQVTQMGQEVILRCVPISNHLYFYWYRQILGQKVEFLVSFYNNEISEKSEIFDDQFSVERPDGSNFTLKIRSTKLEDSAMYFCASTGTWNQPQHFGDGTRLSIL.

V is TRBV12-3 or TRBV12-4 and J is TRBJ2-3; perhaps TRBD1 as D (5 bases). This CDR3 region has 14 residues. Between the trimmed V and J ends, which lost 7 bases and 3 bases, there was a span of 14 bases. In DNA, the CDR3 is TGTGCCAGCACTCCCGCAGGGTCTACAGATACGCAGTATTTT. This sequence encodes CASTPAGSTDTQYF.

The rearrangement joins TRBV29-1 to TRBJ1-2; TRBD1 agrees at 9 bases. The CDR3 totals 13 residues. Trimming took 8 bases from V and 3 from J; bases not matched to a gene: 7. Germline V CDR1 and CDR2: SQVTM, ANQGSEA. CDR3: CSIPDRGYYGYTF. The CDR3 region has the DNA TGCAGCATTCCAGACAGGGGGTACTATGGCTACACCTTC. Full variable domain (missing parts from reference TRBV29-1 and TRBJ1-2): SAVISQKPSRDICQRGTSLTIQCQVDSQVTMMFWYRQQPGQSLTLIATANQGSEATYESGFVIDKFPISRPNLTFSTLTVSNMSPEDSSIYLCSIPDRGYYGYTFGSGTRLTVV.

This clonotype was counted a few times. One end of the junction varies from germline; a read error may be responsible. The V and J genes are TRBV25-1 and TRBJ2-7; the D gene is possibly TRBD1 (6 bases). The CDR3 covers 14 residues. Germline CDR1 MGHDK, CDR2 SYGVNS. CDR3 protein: CASGQGTTTLPTSF. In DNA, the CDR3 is TGTGCCAGCGGTCAGGGGACCACAACCCTTCCCACCAGCTTC.

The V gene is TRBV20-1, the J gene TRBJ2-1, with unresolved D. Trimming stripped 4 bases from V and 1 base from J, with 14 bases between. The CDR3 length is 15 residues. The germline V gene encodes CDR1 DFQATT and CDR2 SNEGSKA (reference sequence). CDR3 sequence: CSATAPQPSYNEQFF. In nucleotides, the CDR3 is TGCAGTGCTACTGCACCTCAACCTTCCTACAATGAGCAGTTCTTC.

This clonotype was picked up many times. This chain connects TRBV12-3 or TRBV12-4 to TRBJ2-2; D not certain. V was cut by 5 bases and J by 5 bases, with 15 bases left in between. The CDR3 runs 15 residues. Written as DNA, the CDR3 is TGTGCCAGCAGTCCCCGGCAGCTGCTAACCGGGGAGCTGTTTTTT. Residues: CASSPRQLLTGELFF.

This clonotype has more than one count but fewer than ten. DNA for the CDR3: TGCAGTGCTAACAGACTAGCGGGGTACAATGAGCAGTTCTTC. Residues: CSANRLAGYNEQFF. V gene TRBV20-1 combines with J gene TRBJ2-1; 11 bases are shared with TRBD2. From germline, CDR1 is DFQATT and CDR2 SNEGSKA (reference sequence). This CDR3 is built from 14 residues. Germline trimming cut 4 bases from V and 4 bases from J; bases unmatched to any gene: 3.

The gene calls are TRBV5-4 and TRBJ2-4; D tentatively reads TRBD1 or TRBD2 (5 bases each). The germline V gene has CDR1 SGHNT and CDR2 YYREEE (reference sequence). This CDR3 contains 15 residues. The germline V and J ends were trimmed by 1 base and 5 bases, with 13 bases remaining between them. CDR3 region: CASSLPTGGQNIQYF. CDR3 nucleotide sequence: TGTGCCAGCAGCTTGCCAACTGGGGGTCAAAACATTCAGTACTTC.

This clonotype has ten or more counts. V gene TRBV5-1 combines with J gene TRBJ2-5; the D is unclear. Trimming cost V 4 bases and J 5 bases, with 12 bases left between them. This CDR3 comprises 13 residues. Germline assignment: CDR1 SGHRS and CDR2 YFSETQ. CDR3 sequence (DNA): TGCGCCAGCAGCACAGAAGGGTACGAGACCCAGTACTTC. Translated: CASSTEGYETQYF.

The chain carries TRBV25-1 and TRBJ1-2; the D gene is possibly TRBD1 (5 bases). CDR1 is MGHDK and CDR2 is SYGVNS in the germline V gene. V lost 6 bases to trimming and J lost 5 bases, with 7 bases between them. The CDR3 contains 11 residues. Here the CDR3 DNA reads TGTGCCAGCAGCCGGGGGTATGGCTACACCTTC. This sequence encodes CASSRGYGYTF.

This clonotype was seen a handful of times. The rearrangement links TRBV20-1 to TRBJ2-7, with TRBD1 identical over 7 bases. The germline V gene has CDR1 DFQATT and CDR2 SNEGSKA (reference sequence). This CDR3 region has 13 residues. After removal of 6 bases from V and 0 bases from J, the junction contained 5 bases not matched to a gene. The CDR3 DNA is TGCAGTGCACCCGGGACAGCCTCCTACGAGCAGTACTTC. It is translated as CSAPGTASYEQYF.

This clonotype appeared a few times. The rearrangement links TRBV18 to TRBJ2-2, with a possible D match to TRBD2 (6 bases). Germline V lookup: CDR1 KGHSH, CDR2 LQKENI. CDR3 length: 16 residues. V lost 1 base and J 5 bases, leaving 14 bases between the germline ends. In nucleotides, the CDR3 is TGTGCCAGCTCACCACTAGTGGGAGGAGGAACCGGGGAGCTGTTTTTT. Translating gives CASSPLVGGGTGELFF.

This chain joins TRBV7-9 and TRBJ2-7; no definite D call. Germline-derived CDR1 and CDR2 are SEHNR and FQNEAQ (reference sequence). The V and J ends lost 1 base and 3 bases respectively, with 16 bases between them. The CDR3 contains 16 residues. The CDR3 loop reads CASSLGSNNFGYEQYF. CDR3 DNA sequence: TGTGCCAGCAGCTTAGGGTCCAATAACTTTGGCTACGAGCAGTACTTC.

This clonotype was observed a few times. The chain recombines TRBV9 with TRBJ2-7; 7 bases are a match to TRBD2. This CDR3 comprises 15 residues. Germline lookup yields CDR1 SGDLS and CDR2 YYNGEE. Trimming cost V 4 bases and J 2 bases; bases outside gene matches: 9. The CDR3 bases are TGTGCCAGCAGCCCGAGCGGGGCCATTACCTACGAGCAGTACTTC. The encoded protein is CASSPSGAITYEQYF.

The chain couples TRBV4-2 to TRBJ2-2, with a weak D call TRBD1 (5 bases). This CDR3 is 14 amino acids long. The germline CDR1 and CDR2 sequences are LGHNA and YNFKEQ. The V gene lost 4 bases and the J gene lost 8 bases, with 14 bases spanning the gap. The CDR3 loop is CASSPGQGRGELFF. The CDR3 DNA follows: TGTGCCAGCAGCCCTGGACAAGGGCGAGGGGAGCTGTTTTTT.

In DNA, the CDR3 is TGTGCCAGCAGTTTATGGGCTAGCGGGAAAGATGAGCAGTTCTTC. It yields the protein CASSLWASGKDEQFF. V usage is TRBV28 and J usage is TRBJ2-1; the match to TRBD2 covers 9 bases. V gave up 0 bases and J gave up 8 bases; unmatched junction bases: 5. The CDR3 runs 15 residues. Germline V gene data show CDR1 as MDHEN and CDR2 as SYDVKM.

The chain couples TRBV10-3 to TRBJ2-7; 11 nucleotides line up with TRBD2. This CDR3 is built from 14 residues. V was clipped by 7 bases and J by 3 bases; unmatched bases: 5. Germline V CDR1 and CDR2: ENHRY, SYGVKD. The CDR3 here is CAITVGLAGYEQYF. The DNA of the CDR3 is TGTGCCATCACTGTCGGACTAGCGGGCTACGAGCAGTACTTC.